The sequence of this TCR beta chain was determined in a study of T cell repertoires in cytomegalovirus infection. Study-wide context: HLA-C-restricted CMV epitopes, recently identified, and well-studied HLA-B-restricted ones were used by the study.

With respect to this clonotype: Its antigen remains unidentified.

Trimming took 8 bases from V and 2 from J; bases not matched to a gene: 9. CDR3 length equals 15 residues. TCRdb re-derived calls from the reads in MiXCR, one entry per CDR3 protein. The table lists around 900,000 distinct CDR3 sequences, roughly 31% of them singletons. The receptor was isolated from a human donor in good health (CMV status not recorded). Some clones in this sample may be carry-over from other donors' samples. This chain uses TRBV5-3 with TRBJ2-3; 9 nucleotides agree with TRBD2. TRBV5-3 is assigned to the ORF class and has an uncertain function. The source was cultured CD8+ T cells from PBMCs, collected from culture after CMV antigen stimulation. The chain's CDR3 is CASSDLAGDTDTQYF. Written as DNA, the CDR3 is TGTGCCAGCAGCGATTTAGCGGGGGACACAGATACGCAGTATTTT.